This T cell receptor (beta chain) stems from a study of T-cell reconstitution after alpha-beta-depleted transplantation in children. This clonotype was counted ten times or more. The antigen is unknown. The V end lost 8 bases, the J end lost 3 bases, and 14 bases lay between the germline ends. The length of the CDR3 is 14 residues. Germline lookup yields CDR1 MNHNS and CDR2 SASEGT. General study points: After one year, T-cell counts and TCRbeta diversity mostly came from new T cells. By about two months after transplant, alpha-beta T cells reportedly arose from several hundred graft clones that had expanded. The study traced high day-60 TCRbeta diversity in some patients to surviving recipient T cells and thymic progenitors.

Using unique molecular identifiers, the investigators prepared the TCRbeta library. TCRdb reprocessed the PCR reads with MiXCR, giving one entry per CDR3 protein. The sample contains some 200,000 distinct CDR3 sequences, roughly 11% of which appear only once. Sequences were derived from PBMCs, sampled before TCRalphabeta/CD19-depleted stem cell transplant. The gene calls are TRBV6-1 and TRBJ1-5; no firm D call. This TCR came from a child less than two years old with acute myeloid leukemia, due to receive a stem cell transplant. In DNA, the CDR3 is TGTGCCAGCTCTACGGGTCAGCTCAATCAGCCCCAGCATTTT. Its protein is CASSTGQLNQPQHF.